This record covers a single T cell receptor beta chain. From germline, CDR1 is KGHDR and CDR2 SFDVKD. The CDR3 is 15 residues long. Each CDR3 protein gets one entry in TCRdb, which reprocessed the 5' RACE reads and gives no DNA. The sample yields fewer than 450,000 distinct CDR3 sequences, of which the top ten take up around 2.6%. The data were taken from a study of monozygotic twins with inflammatory bowel disease. The sequenced sample was blood. V is TRBV24-1 and J is TRBJ2-3; the D gene TCRdb calls, TRBD1, cannot be checked with no DNA. The sequence was obtained from a human donor with ulcerative colitis or Crohn's disease, or a healthy co-twin of an affected twin (not recorded which). The CDR3 is CATSDYPGGTDTQYF.